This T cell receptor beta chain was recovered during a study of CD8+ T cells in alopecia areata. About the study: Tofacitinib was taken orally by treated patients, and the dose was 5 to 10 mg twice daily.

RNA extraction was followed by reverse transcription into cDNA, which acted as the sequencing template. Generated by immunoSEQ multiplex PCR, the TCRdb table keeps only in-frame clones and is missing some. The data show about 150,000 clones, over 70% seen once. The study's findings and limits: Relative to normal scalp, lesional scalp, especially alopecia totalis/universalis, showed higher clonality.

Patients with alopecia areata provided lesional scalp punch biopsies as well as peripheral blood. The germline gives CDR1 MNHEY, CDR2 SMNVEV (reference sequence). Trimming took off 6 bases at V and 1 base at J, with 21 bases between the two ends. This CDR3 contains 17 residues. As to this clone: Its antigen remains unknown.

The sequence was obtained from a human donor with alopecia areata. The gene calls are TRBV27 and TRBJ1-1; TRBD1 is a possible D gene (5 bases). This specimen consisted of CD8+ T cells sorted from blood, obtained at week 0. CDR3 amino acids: CASRPGGGRLKNTEAFF. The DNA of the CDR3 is TGTGCCAGCAGACCCGGGGGGGGGAGGCTAAAGAACACTGAAGCTTTCTTT.